Here is one TCR beta chain with its context. The antigen it recognizes is unknown. The record has no base qualities; no much larger clone is one base away. The CDR3 contains 12 residues, cysteine and phenylalanine counted. Only the CDR3 portion is preserved as DNA: 36 bases, with reading frame beginning at the first base. The data derive from a study of human T cells and chemical hapten exposure (dated by TCRdb to about 2021). A note on the overall study: For sensitization, 2% DPC in acetone was applied to a roughly 2 cm by roughly 2 cm area of upper inner arm skin. Throughout the study period of around 24 weeks, patients also received therapeutic DPC doses to the scalp every week. Patch tests used Finn chambers with 0.01% DPC on the upper back, scored after 6 days by International Contact Dermatitis Research Group standards. Most of the patients in the cohort were female, and the cohort covered alopecia areata with under or over 50% scalp involvement, alopecia totalis and alopecia universalis. Libraries were pooled for sequencing, and per-sample TCR yields varied mainly because of small differences in library volumes within the pool. Peripheral blood TCR repertoire changes were tracked in vivo in alopecia patients during primary and secondary sensitization to the hapten diphenylcyclopropenone (DPC). Blood was sampled from patients pre-sensitization (week 0) and at 2, 6 and about 24 weeks after DPC sensitization. Approximately 28 alopecia patients provided blood for TCR sequencing at one to four time points (pre-sensitization, 2, 6 and 24 weeks). Results and caveats for the whole study, not just this receptor: A positive correlation was found between the number of PT1 expanded TCRs and patch test score, with significance reached at thresholds 8, 16 and 32 but not 4. Because all patients had alopecia, a presumed autoimmune disease, the immune response of the patients might differ from that of healthy individuals. The number of TCRs above 1 in 1000 frequency did not change with DPC sensitization; there was no evidence of global repertoire structure alterations. Repeated subsampling changed both the strength of the expansion versus patch-test correlation and the threshold at which the correlation became significant. Compared with pre-sensitization or healthy control sets, expanded TCRs formed significantly more large CDR3 similarity clusters, which is consistent with antigen-driven responses.

The time point label for this specimen denotes: patch test 1, 2 weeks after DPC sensitization. The sample's treatment or condition label is to be understood as: therapeutic diphenylcyclopropenone sensitization with weekly scalp DPC. At every patch-test visit, the blood draw took place before the patch test was put on. To be eligible, patients had to be aged 18 to 70, diagnosed with alopecia and judged suitable for DPC therapy, while pregnant patients were excluded. Total RNA was extracted from unfractionated whole blood collected in Tempus Blood RNA tubes. Library prep was done by RACE. The sequencer listed for this sample is NextSeq 500. During library preparation, unique molecular identifiers were attached to individual cDNA molecules so that TCRs could be counted in a quantitative, reproducible way. From each blood RNA sample, both TCR alpha and TCR beta chains were sequenced. On the study's bioinformatics: A median of around 100,000 TCRs per sample was observed, with a range of 23,224 to 690,600. The Decombinator software suite was used to annotate the V, J and CDR3 of the TCR reads. For PS versus PT1 abundance plots, all samples were subsampled to the same number of TCRs (28,000). Expanded TCRs were defined as absent before sensitization and observed at least eight times at the 2-week time point. TCRdb handled the public reads itself, with Q25 trimming in fastp and clone calling in MiXCR, and kept productive beta chains. Duplicate CDR3 protein sequences are folded into a single record with the most common DNA and genes. What appears here as the V and J calls and clone size reflects TCRdb's work, not the paper's. The sample yields 100,000 to 150,000 distinct CDR3 sequences; roughly 13% were counted once. The top ten hold over 0.85% of the sample.

The origin of this receptor is a man between 18 and 29 years old with alopecia areata. Some clones in this sample may be carry-over from other donors' samples. The V and J segments used are TRBV21-1 and TRBJ2-3. TRBV21-1 is a recognized pseudogene. The input for sequencing was whole blood, taken in connection with sensitization to the hapten diphenylcyclopropenone (DPC). DNA sequence: TGTGCCAGCAGCAAAGTCCCCGATACGCAGTATTTT. Protein translation: CASSKVPDTQYF.